The clone carrying this T cell receptor beta chain showed up many times. What it recognizes is unknown. This sample was included in a study of read filtering for tumor transcriptome and immune sequencing. About the study: The cohort had roughly 16 men and more than 11 women aged about 45 to 90, mean about 72 years. By R-ISS, stages I, II and III held 8, 16 and 7 patients. Whole-study findings and limits: This fraction held mixed bone marrow immune cells after CD138-negative sorting. IR-seq captured clonotypes deeper and more reliably than RNA-seq.

Trimming took 2 bases from V and 3 from J, leaving 11 bases between them. The V gene's germline CDR1 is SGHTA and CDR2 FQGNSA. The CDR3 spans 16 residues. This library used around 400 ng RNA and molecular barcoded adaptors spanning alpha/delta and beta/gamma chains. TCRdb fed the reads into MiXCR, producing one record per CDR3 protein. The data hold 40,000 or so distinct CDR3 sequences, with less than 15% observed a single time. This clonotype originated in a donor at least 40 years old with multiple myeloma. Input material: a population of CD138-negative cells sorted from bone marrow. The chain links TRBV7-2 to TRBJ1-6; D unresolved. The CDR3 protein is CASSLLSHLYNSPLHF. The CDR3 nucleotides are TGTGCCAGCAGCTTACTAAGCCACCTCTATAATTCACCCCTCCACTTT.